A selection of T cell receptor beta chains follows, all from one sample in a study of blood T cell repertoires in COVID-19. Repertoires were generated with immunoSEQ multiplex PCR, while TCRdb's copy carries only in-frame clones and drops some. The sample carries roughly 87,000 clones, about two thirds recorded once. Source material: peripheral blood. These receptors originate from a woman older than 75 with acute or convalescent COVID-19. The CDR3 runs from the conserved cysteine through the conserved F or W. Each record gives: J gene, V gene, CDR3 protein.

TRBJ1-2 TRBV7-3 CASSPVPGQRDGYTF
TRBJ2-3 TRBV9 CASNLLAGVQDTQYF
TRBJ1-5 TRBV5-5 CASSLATGSGNQPQHF
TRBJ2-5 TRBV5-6 CASSRWGETQYF
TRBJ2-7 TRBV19 CASGGLYEQYF
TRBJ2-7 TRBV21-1 CASSKDRKSSYEQYF
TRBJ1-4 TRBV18 CASSSGQGEKLFF
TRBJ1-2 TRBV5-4 CASSWGTGVTDGYTF
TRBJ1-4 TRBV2 CATQGAGEKLFF
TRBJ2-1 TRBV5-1 CASSFDRAENEQFF
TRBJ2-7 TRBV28 CATMWTGGSYEQYF
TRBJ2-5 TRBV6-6 CASSRRAGGRETQYF
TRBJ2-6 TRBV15 CATSYSGANVLTF